The rows below give T cell receptor beta chains drawn from one sample of a study of blood T cell repertoires in COVID-19. Clones were read by immunoSEQ multiplex PCR, and TCRdb kept only the in-frame ones, dropping some. The table includes approximately 200,000 clones, about 80% detected once. The sample was peripheral blood. The receptors were sampled from a woman between 55 and 75 years old with acute or convalescent COVID-19. Both conserved end residues are part of each CDR3. The D gene is left open where the match is weak. Some rows have no size entry. The others give once, few or many, or a class for an expanded clone.

V gene	D gene	J gene	clone size	CDR3 protein	CDR3 DNA
TRBV2	NA	TRBJ2-1	once	CASSVAGGPYNEQFF	TGTGCCAGCAGTGTAGCCGGGGGGCCGTACAATGAGCAGTTCTTC
TRBV6-6	NA	TRBJ1-5	NA	CASSVDRLNQPQHF	TGTGCCAGCAGCGTTGACAGACTCAATCAGCCCCAGCATTTT
TRBV5-8	NA	TRBJ1-1	NA	CASSLVNSMNTEAFF	TGTGCCAGCAGCTTGGTGAACTCTATGAACACTGAAGCTTTCTTT
TRBV6-5	NA	TRBJ1-1	NA	CASSRLGAPTEAFF	TGTGCCAGCAGTCGCTTGGGGGCGCCCACTGAAGCTTTCTTT
TRBV18	TRBD1	TRBJ1-3	few	CASSRSGQGSGNTIYF	TGTGCCAGCTCACGGTCGGGACAGGGTTCCGGAAACACCATATATTTT
TRBV4-2	NA	TRBJ1-4	NA	CASRKLTGEGEKLFF	TGTGCCAGCAGAAAACTGACAGGAGAAGGGGAAAAACTGTTTTTT
TRBV6-6	TRBD1	TRBJ1-4	few	CASSLQGVANEKLFF	TGTGCCAGCAGTTTACAGGGGGTTGCTAATGAAAAACTGTTTTTT
TRBV14	TRBD2	TRBJ2-5	few	CASSLDPATSGGWETQYF	TGTGCCAGCAGCCTAGACCCTGCGACTAGCGGGGGTTGGGAGACCCAGTACTTC
TRBV2	TRBD1	TRBJ1-5	NA	CASRGQGANQPQHF	TGTGCCAGCCGGGGACAGGGGGCCAATCAGCCCCAGCATTTT
TRBV5-4	NA	TRBJ1-2	NA	CASSRGQRDYGYTF	TGTGCCAGCAGCAGGGGACAAAGAGACTATGGCTACACCTTC
TRBV6-2/TRBV6-3	NA	TRBJ2-3	NA	CASSLMTHSTDTQYF	TGTGCCAGCAGTTTAATGACACATAGCACAGATACGCAGTATTTT
TRBV9	NA	TRBJ2-3	NA	CASSALPVPSGTDTQYF	TGTGCCAGCAGCGCCCTCCCGGTACCAAGCGGCACAGATACGCAGTATTTT
TRBV15	NA	TRBJ1-4	NA	CATSRVHGYSEKLFF	TGTGCCACCAGCAGAGTTCATGGATACAGTGAAAAACTGTTTTTT
TRBV6-5	TRBD1	TRBJ1-5	NA	CASSYDHRGRQPQHF	TGTGCCAGCAGTTACGATCACAGGGGTCGACAGCCCCAGCATTTT
TRBV19	NA	TRBJ1-5	few	CASLAGGAGNQPQHF	TGTGCCAGCCTCGCCGGGGGGGCAGGCAATCAGCCCCAGCATTTT
TRBV28	TRBD1	TRBJ1-6	NA	CASSSGQGGSPLHF	TGTGCCAGCAGTTCGGGACAGGGCGGTTCACCCCTCCACTTT
TRBV10-3	TRBD1	TRBJ1-4	NA	CAISESMGQGNEKLFF	TGTGCCATCAGTGAGTCGATGGGACAGGGGAATGAAAAACTGTTTTTT
TRBV6-1	TRBD2	TRBJ2-4	NA	CASSEVSGGLAKNIQYF	TGTGCCAGCAGTGAAGTTAGCGGGGGTCTAGCCAAAAACATTCAGTACTTC
TRBV5-4	NA	TRBJ1-4	NA	CASSLTPRRGISEKLFF	TGTGCCAGCAGCCTTACGCCGCGTAGGGGTATAAGTGAAAAACTGTTTTTT
TRBV19	TRBD1	TRBJ2-5	NA	CASSIGGQQETQYF	TGTGCCAGTAGTATAGGGGGACAGCAAGAGACCCAGTACTTC
TRBV10-3	TRBD1	TRBJ2-3	NA	CAISEPTGGSTDTQYF	TGTGCCATCAGTGAGCCAACAGGGGGTAGCACAGATACGCAGTATTTT
TRBV15	NA	TRBJ1-2	NA	CATEGRENYGYTF	TGTGCCACCGAAGGACGGGAAAACTATGGCTACACCTTC
TRBV6-6	NA	TRBJ1-1	NA	CASSYLVTPMNTEAFF	TGTGCCAGCAGTTACTTGGTCACTCCAATGAACACTGAAGCTTTCTTT
TRBV18	NA	TRBJ1-5	NA	CASSPRGVSNQPQHF	TGTGCCAGCTCACCACGGGGGGTCAGCAATCAGCCCCAGCATTTT
TRBV5-4	NA	TRBJ2-3	NA	CASSSDRNTQYF	TGTGCCAGCAGCTCGGACAGAAATACGCAGTATTTT
TRBV14	NA	TRBJ1-6	NA	CASSQRSLNSPLHF	TGTGCCAGCAGCCAACGGAGTCTCAATTCACCCCTCCACTTT
TRBV9	TRBD2	TRBJ2-2	NA	CASSVVAGEGTGELFF	TGTGCCAGCAGCGTAGTTGCCGGGGAGGGCACCGGGGAGCTGTTTTTT
TRBV27	NA	TRBJ1-2	NA	CASSLSASNYGYTF	TGTGCCAGCAGTTTATCGGCCAGTAACTATGGCTACACCTTC
TRBV5-4	NA	TRBJ2-3	NA	CASSRTGGASTDTQYF	TGTGCCAGCAGCCGGACGGGGGGCGCTAGCACAGATACGCAGTATTTT
TRBV6-1	NA	TRBJ1-2	few	CASSDIFGYTF	TGTGCCAGCAGTGATATCTTCGGCTACACCTTC
TRBV3-1/TRBV3-2	TRBD1	TRBJ1-4	NA	CASSLQGAREKLFF	TGTGCCAGCAGCCTACAGGGGGCTCGCGAAAAACTGTTTTTT
TRBV5-1	NA	TRBJ1-4	NA	CASSFRATNEKLFF	TGCGCCAGCAGCTTCAGGGCAACTAATGAAAAACTGTTTTTT
TRBV7-2	NA	TRBJ2-5	NA	CASSLGSPGQLIQETQYF	TGTGCCAGCAGCTTAGGGAGCCCGGGACAACTAATCCAAGAGACCCAGTACTTC
TRBV4-2	NA	TRBJ1-2	NA	CASSQAEAGYVQGYTF	TGTGCCAGCAGCCAAGCGGAGGCAGGTTATGTTCAGGGCTACACCTTC
TRBV7-8	TRBD1	TRBJ1-2	NA	CASSMGQGAKAYGYTF	TGTGCCAGCAGCATGGGACAGGGGGCGAAAGCCTATGGCTACACCTTC
TRBV6-6	NA	TRBJ2-4	NA	CASASVAKNIQYF	TGTGCCAGCGCTTCGGTAGCCAAAAACATTCAGTACTTC
TRBV11-2	TRBD2	TRBJ2-1	NA	CASSLHSGGINNEQFF	TGTGCCAGCAGCCTACATAGCGGGGGTATTAACAATGAGCAGTTCTTC
TRBV3-1/TRBV3-2	NA	TRBJ1-2	NA	CASSQGGGPIITNYGYTF	TGTGCCAGCAGCCAAGGGGGGGGACCGATTATTACTAACTATGGCTACACCTTC
TRBV19	NA	TRBJ2-5	NA	CASSSKETQYF	TGTGCCAGTAGTTCTAAAGAGACCCAGTACTTC
TRBV30	TRBD1	TRBJ2-7	once	CAWSDRGHEQYF	TGTGCCTGGAGTGACAGGGGGCACGAGCAGTACTTC
TRBV2	TRBD2	TRBJ2-1	NA	CASTSGGSNEQFF	TGTGCCAGCACTAGCGGGGGGTCTAATGAGCAGTTCTTC
TRBV6-5	TRBD1	TRBJ1-2	NA	CASSSYSTGTGDGYTF	TGTGCCAGCAGTTCCTATTCAACCGGGACAGGGGACGGCTACACCTTC
TRBV2	TRBD2	TRBJ2-2	NA	CASSLSSGEWAGELFF	TGTGCCAGCAGTTTGAGTAGCGGGGAATGGGCCGGGGAGCTGTTTTTT
TRBV2	TRBD1	TRBJ2-5	NA	CASRADRGRETQYF	TGTGCCAGCAGGGCCGACAGGGGCCGGGAGACCCAGTACTTC
TRBV30	NA	TRBJ2-7	NA	CAWSYTGYEQYF	TGTGCCTGGAGTTACACAGGCTACGAGCAGTACTTC
TRBV30	TRBD1	TRBJ2-6	NA	CAWETGGSGANVLTF	TGTGCCTGGGAGACAGGGGGCTCTGGGGCCAACGTCCTGACTTTC
TRBV10-3	NA	TRBJ1-3	once	CAISLEANGNTIYF	TGTGCCATCAGCTTGGAGGCCAACGGAAACACCATATATTTT
TRBV6-5	NA	TRBJ1-4	NA	CASSRFGSGEEKLFF	TGTGCCAGCAGTCGCTTTGGATCCGGGGAGGAAAAACTGTTTTTT
TRBV9	NA	TRBJ2-1	NA	CASSVQTGWAYEQFF	TGTGCCAGCAGCGTTCAAACAGGGTGGGCGTATGAGCAGTTCTTC
TRBV19	TRBD2	TRBJ2-5	NA	CASSKRGAAGGETQYF	TGTGCCAGTAGTAAAAGGGGTGCCGCGGGAGGGGAGACCCAGTACTTC
TRBV5-4	TRBD2	TRBJ2-1	NA	CASSPGTSGGRGEQFF	TGTGCCAGCAGCCCCGGGACTAGCGGGGGCCGAGGTGAGCAGTTCTTC
TRBV6-5	TRBD1	TRBJ2-3	NA	CASSRTGGGTDTQYF	TGTGCCAGCAGTCGGACAGGAGGCGGCACAGATACGCAGTATTTT
TRBV6-1	NA	TRBJ1-1	NA	CASSVRDISAGTEAFF	TGTGCCAGCAGTGTTAGGGACATCTCTGCCGGTACTGAAGCTTTCTTT